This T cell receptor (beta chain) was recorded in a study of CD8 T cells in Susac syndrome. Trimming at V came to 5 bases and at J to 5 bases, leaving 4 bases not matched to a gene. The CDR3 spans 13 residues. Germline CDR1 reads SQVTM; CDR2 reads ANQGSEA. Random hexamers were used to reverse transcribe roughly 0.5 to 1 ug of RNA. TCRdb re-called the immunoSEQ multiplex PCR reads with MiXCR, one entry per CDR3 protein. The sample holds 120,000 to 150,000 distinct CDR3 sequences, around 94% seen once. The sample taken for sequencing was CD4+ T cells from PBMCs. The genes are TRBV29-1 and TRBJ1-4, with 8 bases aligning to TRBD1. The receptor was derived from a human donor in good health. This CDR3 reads CSVTDRGNEKLFF. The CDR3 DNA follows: TGCAGCGTTACTGACAGGGGAAATGAAAAACTGTTTTTT.